This T cell receptor beta chain was recorded in a study of vaccination and CD4 T cells after COVID-19. Across the whole study: Post-vaccine sampling followed dose two by a median roughly 70 days (range 14 to 241). Control cultures received a CEFX pool, an HIV-1 Nef pool, or no peptide. Study-wide results and caveats: Spike mono-reactivity was the property of 304 of 307 vaccine-specific clones in convalescent patients.

The germline V and J ends were trimmed by 4 bases and 1 base, with 17 bases remaining between them. The germline gives CDR1 SGHRS, CDR2 YFSETQ. The CDR3 contains 16 residues. Comments on this clonotype: The antigen is undetermined.

Indicated treatment: approximately 9-day PBMC culture with coronavirus spike peptide pools or control peptides (ViraFEST assay). The study sequenced cultured CD4+ T cell DNA using the Oncomine TCR Beta short-read assay. Extraction of genomic DNA was performed on cultured CD4+ T cells. TCRdb itself ran the PCR reads through MiXCR, one entry per CDR3 protein. The profile covers about 12,000 distinct CDR3 sequences, with about 45% appearing a single time and 15% to 17% taken by the ten largest. The sample taken for sequencing was CD4+ T cells from blood, cultured in vitro. The sequence derives from a human donor who had recovered from COVID-19. This chain uses TRBV5-1 with TRBJ2-5; D might be TRBD2 (7 bases). The CDR3 DNA reads as TGCGCCAGCAGCAGAGGGACTACAGGGTCCCAAGAGACCCAGTACTTC. This codes for CASSRGTTGSQETQYF. Full variable domain (rest looked up from reference TRBV5-1 and TRBJ2-5): KAGVTQTPRYLIKTRGQQVTLSCSPISGHRSVSWYQQTPGQGLQFLFEYFSETQRNKGNFPGRFSGRQFSNSRSEMNVSTLELGDSALYLCASSRGTTGSQETQYFGPGTRLLVL.